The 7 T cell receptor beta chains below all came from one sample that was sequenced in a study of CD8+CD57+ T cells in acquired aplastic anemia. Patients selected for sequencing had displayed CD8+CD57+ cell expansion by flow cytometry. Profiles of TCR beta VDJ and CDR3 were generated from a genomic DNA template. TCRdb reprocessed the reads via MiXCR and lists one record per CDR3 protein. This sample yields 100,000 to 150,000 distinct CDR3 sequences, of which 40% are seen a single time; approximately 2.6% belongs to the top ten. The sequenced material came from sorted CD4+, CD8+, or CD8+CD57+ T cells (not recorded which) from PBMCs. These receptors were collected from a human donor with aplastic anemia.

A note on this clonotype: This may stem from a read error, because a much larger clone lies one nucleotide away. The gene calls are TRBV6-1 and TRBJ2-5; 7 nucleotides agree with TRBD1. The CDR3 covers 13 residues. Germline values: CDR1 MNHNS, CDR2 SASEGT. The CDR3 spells CTSSDRDRETQYF. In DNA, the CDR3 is TGTACCAGCAGTGATCGGGACAGAGAGACCCAGTACTTC.

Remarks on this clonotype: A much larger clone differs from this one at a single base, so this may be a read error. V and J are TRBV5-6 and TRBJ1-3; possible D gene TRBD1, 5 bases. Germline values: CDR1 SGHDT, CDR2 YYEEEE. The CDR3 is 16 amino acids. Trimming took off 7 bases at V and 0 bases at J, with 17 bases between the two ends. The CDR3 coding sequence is TGTGCCAGCCGCGGAGACGAGGGGTACTCTGGAAACACCATATATTTT. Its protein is CASRGDEGYSGNTIYF.

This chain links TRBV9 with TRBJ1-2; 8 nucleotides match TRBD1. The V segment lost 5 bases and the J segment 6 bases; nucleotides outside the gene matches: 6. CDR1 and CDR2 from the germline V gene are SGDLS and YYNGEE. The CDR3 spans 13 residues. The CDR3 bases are TGTGCCAGCAGTCTACAGGGGGGGGATGGCTACACCTTC. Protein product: CASSLQGGDGYTF.

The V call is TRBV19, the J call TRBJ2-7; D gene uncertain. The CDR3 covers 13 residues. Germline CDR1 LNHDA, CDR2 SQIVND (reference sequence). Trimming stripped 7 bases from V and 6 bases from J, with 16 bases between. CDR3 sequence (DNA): TGTGCCAGTACGGTGTCGAATGGGTTCGAGCAGTACTTC. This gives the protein CASTVSNGFEQYF.

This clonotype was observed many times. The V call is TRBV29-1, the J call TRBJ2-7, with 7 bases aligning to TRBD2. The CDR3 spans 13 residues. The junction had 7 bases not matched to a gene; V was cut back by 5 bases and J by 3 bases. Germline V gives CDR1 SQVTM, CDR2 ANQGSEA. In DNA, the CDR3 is TGCAGCGTTCGGACCGGGGGGTTCTACGAGCAGTACTTC. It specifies CSVRTGGFYEQYF.

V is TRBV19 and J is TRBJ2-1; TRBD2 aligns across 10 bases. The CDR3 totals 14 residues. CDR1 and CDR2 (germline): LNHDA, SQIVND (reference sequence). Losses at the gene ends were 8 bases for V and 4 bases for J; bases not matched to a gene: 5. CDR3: CASGKGLAYNEQFF. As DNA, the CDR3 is TGTGCCAGTGGCAAGGGACTAGCGTACAATGAGCAGTTCTTC.

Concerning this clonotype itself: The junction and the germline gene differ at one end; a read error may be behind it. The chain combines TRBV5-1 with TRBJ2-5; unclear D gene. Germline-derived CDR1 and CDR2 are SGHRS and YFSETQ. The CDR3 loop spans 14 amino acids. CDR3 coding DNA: TGCGCCAGCAGCCCCCCCCCTCACCAGGAGACCCAGTACTTC. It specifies CASSPPPHQETQYF.